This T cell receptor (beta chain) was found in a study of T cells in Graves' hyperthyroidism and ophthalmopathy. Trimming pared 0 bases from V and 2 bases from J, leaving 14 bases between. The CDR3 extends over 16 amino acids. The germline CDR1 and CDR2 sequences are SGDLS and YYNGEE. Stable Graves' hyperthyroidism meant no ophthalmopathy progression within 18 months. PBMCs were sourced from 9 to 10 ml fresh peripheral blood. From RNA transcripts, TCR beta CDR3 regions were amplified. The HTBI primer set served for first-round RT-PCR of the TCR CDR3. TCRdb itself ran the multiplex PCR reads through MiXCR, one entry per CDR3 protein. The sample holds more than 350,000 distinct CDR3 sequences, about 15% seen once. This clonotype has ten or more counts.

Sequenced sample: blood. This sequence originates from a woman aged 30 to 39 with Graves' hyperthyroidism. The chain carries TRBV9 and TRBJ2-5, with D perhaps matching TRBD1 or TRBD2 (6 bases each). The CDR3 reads CASSVAPEGGQETQYF. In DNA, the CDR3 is TGTGCCAGCAGCGTAGCTCCGGAGGGGGGACAAGAGACCCAGTACTTC.